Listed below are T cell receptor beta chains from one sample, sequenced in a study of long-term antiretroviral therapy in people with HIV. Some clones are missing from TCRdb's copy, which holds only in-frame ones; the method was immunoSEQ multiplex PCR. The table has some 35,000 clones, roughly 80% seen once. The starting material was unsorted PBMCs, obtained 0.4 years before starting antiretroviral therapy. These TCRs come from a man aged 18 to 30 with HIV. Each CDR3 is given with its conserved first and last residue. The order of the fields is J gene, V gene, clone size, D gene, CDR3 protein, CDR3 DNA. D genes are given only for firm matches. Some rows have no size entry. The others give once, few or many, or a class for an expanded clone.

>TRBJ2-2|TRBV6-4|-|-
CASSSNPGNGELFF
TGTGCCAGCAGCTCCAACCCAGGCAACGGGGAGCTGTTTTTT
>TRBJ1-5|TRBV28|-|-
CASSPGGAANQPQHF
TGTGCCAGCAGTCCAGGAGGGGCGGCCAATCAGCCCCAGCATTTT
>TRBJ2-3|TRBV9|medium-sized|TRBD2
CASSTSGRGTDTQYF
TGTGCCAGCAGCACTAGCGGGAGGGGTACCGATACGCAGTATTTT
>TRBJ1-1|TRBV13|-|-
CASSLGSPLAGLDWNTEAFF
TGTGCCAGCAGCTTAGGCTCGCCCCTAGCAGGCCTAGATTGGAACACTGAAGCTTTCTTT
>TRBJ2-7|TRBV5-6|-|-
CASSPGVGWDEQYF
TGTGCCAGCAGCCCCGGGGTAGGTTGGGACGAGCAGTACTTC
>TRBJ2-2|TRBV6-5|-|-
CASSRTENTGELFF
TGTGCCAGCAGCCGGACTGAGAACACCGGGGAGCTGTTTTTT
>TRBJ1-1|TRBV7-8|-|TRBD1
CASSLARQGTHTEAFF
TGTGCCAGCAGCTTAGCCCGACAGGGGACTCACACTGAAGCTTTCTTT
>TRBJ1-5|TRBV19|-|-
CASIRSQGGNQPQHF
TGTGCCAGTATACGGTCTCAGGGCGGCAATCAGCCCCAGCATTTT
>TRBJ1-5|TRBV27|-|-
CASNPLHPGPNQPQHF
TGTGCCAGCAATCCTCTACACCCGGGCCCCAATCAGCCCCAGCATTTT
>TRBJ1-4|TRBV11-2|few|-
CASSRAFNEKLFF
TGTGCCAGCAGTCGGGCTTTTAATGAAAAACTGTTTTTT
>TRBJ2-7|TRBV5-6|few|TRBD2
CASSLGASGYEQYF
TGTGCCAGCAGCCTGGGGGCTAGCGGGTACGAGCAGTACTTC
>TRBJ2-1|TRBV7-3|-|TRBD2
CASSPQERGFSYNEQFF
TGTGCCAGCAGCCCCCAAGAGCGGGGGTTTTCCTACAATGAGCAGTTCTTC
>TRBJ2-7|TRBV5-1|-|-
CASSPGVTYEQYF
TGCGCCAGCAGCCCCGGGGTCACCTACGAGCAGTACTTC
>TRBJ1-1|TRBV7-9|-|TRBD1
CASSLYPPGQNNVEAFF
TGTGCCAGCAGCTTATACCCCCCGGGACAGAATAACGTCGAAGCTTTCTTT
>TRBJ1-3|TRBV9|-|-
CASSHRGVNTIYF
TGTGCCAGCAGCCATCGGGGGGTGAACACCATATATTTT
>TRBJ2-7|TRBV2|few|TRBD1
CASSMTGIRAYEQYF
TGTGCCAGCAGTATGACAGGGATCAGGGCCTACGAGCAGTACTTC
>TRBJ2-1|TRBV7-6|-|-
CASSLNTVQDEQFF
TGTGCCAGCAGCTTAAATACGGTCCAAGATGAGCAGTTCTTC
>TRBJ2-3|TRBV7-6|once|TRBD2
CASSLDADGTSGGLTDTQYF
TGTGCCAGCAGCTTAGATGCTGACGGGACTAGCGGGGGATTAACAGATACGCAGTATTTT
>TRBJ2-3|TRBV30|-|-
CAWGGNTDTQYF
TGTGCCTGGGGAGGGAACACAGATACGCAGTATTTT
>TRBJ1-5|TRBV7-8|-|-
CASIHGRTISNQPQHF
TGTGCCAGCATCCACGGACGTACTATTAGCAATCAGCCCCAGCATTTT